The 23 T cell receptor beta chains below were found in one sample sequenced in a study of blood T cells in healthy people across ages. The authors ran a second PCR of about 6 to 12 cycles using a sample-barcoded 5' primer and a J-beta primer mix. TCRdb reprocessed the 5' RACE reads with MiXCR, giving one entry per CDR3 protein. The sample has some 1.6 million distinct CDR3 sequences, around 35% seen once; the top ten hold over 9%. Source material: blood. The receptors shown here come from a woman between 25 and 40 years old in good health.

The sample holds a few counts of this clonotype. This chain links TRBV7-9 with TRBJ1-2; D ambiguous. Germline V gene data show CDR1 as SEHNR and CDR2 as FQNEAQ (reference sequence). Trimming pared 5 bases from V and 4 bases from J, leaving 14 bases between. The CDR3 consists of 14 residues. The CDR3 is CASSPGPPVYGYTF. The CDR3 bases are TGTGCCAGCAGCCCAGGACCCCCCGTCTATGGCTACACCTTC.

A remark on this clonotype: An end of the junction does not agree with germline; a read error may underlie this. The chain has TRBV28 and TRBJ2-2; 8 bases are a match to TRBD2. CDR1 MDHEN and CDR2 SYDVKM come from the germline V gene. The CDR3 has 16 residues. CDR3 loop: CASSLSLAALTGELFF. For the CDR3, the DNA is TGTGCCAGCAGCTTATCACTAGCGGCCCTCACCGGGGAGCTGTTTTTT.

The chain recombines TRBV20-1 with TRBJ2-5; 9 bases are shared with TRBD1. The ends lost 4 bases at V and 2 bases at J; junction bases unmatched: 8. Germline-derived CDR1 and CDR2 are DFQATT and SNEGSKA (reference sequence). This CDR3 spans 15 amino acids. CDR3 region: CSAINRGRGQETQYF. CDR3 sequence (DNA): TGCAGTGCTATTAACAGGGGGCGAGGACAAGAGACCCAGTACTTC.

V and J are TRBV24-1 and TRBJ2-1; D not resolved. This CDR3 region has 15 residues. Germline lookup yields CDR1 KGHDR and CDR2 SFDVKD. Trimming shortened V by 9 bases and J by 2 bases, and 16 bases separated the two germline ends. The CDR3 coding sequence is TGTGCCACCGGCGGAAGGCGATATGCCTACAATGAGCAGTTCTTC. Amino acid sequence: CATGGRRYAYNEQFF.

Worth noting for this clonotype: This is likely a read error, given that the CDR3 carries no conserved phenylalanine or tryptophan at its end. V gene TRBV5-6 combines with J gene TRBJ2-5; D is perhaps TRBD1 (6 bases). The CDR3 is 17 residues long. Germline V gives CDR1 SGHDT, CDR2 YYEEEE. Trimming left V 2 bases short and J 2 bases short, with 19 bases between. In DNA form, the CDR3 reads TGTGCCAGCAGCTTAGACGGGACATCCGGTTATCAAGAGACCCAGTACTGC. Protein sequence: CASSLDGTSGYQETQYC.

The J gene is TRBJ2-2, the V gene TRBV15; 7 nucleotides agree with TRBD2. Trimming at V came to 1 base and at J to 1 base, leaving 3 bases not matched to a gene. The germline CDR1 and CDR2 sequences are LNHNV and YYDKDF (reference sequence). The CDR3 has 16 amino acids. This CDR3 reads CATSRGREGNTGELFF. The CDR3 coding sequence is TGTGCCACCAGCAGAGGAAGGGAGGGGAACACCGGGGAGCTGTTTTTT.

Comment on this clonotype: The junction departs from the called germline gene at one end, perhaps through a read error. The gene calls are TRBV15 and TRBJ2-1; possible D gene TRBD2, 6 bases. This CDR3 is built from 16 residues. Looked up from germline, CDR1 is LNHNV and CDR2 is YYDKDF (reference sequence). The CDR3, as DNA: TGTGCCACCAGCAGAGATTGGCGGGACGGATACAGTGAGCAGTTCTTC. Protein: CATSRDWRDGYSEQFF.

V gene TRBV12-5 combines with J gene TRBJ2-1; tentative D call: TRBD1 (6 bases). This CDR3 has 14 amino acids. Germline V CDR1 and CDR2: LGHNT, FRNRAP. V gave up 1 base and J gave up 4 bases, with 8 bases separating them. CDR3 DNA: TGTGCTAGTGGTTTGGGAGGACAGTACAATGAGCAGTTCTTC. This sequence encodes CASGLGGQYNEQFF.

This chain connects TRBV6-5 to TRBJ1-5; maybe TRBD1 (5 bases). The length of the CDR3 is 15 residues. CDR1 is MNHEY and CDR2 is SVGAGI in the germline V gene. CDR3 protein: CAVGRVAGSNQPQHF. In DNA form, the CDR3 reads TGTGCGGTGGGCAGGGTGGCGGGTAGCAATCAGCCCCAGCATTTT.

J is TRBJ2-3 and V is TRBV28; possibly TRBD2 for D (6 bases). The CDR3 covers 13 residues. Per germline, CDR1 MDHEN and CDR2 SYDVKM. Trimming stripped 10 bases from V and 0 bases from J, with 11 bases between. The CDR3 coding sequence is TGTGCCACCGGGGACTCTAGCACAGATACGCAGTATTTT. Translating gives CATGDSSTDTQYF.

This clonotype appeared a few times. Written as DNA, the CDR3 is TGCGCCAGCAGCCAAACGCCCCAGGGGGAAAGCGGGAGAAGGCAAACGGTGGAGCAGTACTTC. Translation: CASSQTPQGESGRRQTVEQYF. The chain joins TRBV4-1 to TRBJ2-7; D perhaps matches TRBD2 (8 bases). Germline CDR1 and CDR2: MGHRA and YSYEKL. Trimming shortened V by 2 bases and J by 7 bases, and 36 bases separated the two germline ends. The CDR3 loop spans 21 amino acids.

This clonotype was detected ten times or more. The V and J genes are TRBV20-1 and TRBJ2-3; 7 bases match TRBD2. CDR3 size: 15 residues. The junction had 13 bases not matched to a gene; V was cut back by 3 bases and J by 7 bases. CDR1 and CDR2 (germline): DFQATT, SNEGSKA (reference sequence). CDR3: CSASSWEGLINTQYF. In DNA, the CDR3 is TGCAGTGCTAGTTCGTGGGAGGGCCTTATTAATACGCAGTATTTT.

This chain uses TRBV28 with TRBJ2-3, with TRBD1 matching over 10 bases. Germline V gene data show CDR1 as MDHEN and CDR2 as SYDVKM. This CDR3 is built from 15 residues. Trimming at V came to 2 bases and at J to 6 bases, leaving 5 bases not matched to a gene. The CDR3 DNA sequence: TGTGCCAGCAGTTTAAGACAGGGGGCGTGGGATACGCAGTATTTT. Protein sequence: CASSLRQGAWDTQYF.

This clonotype occurred a few times. This rearrangement joins TRBV28 to TRBJ2-7; 7 positions agree with TRBD1. The germline gives CDR1 MDHEN, CDR2 SYDVKM. The V and J ends lost 6 bases and 4 bases, in that order; junction bases with no gene match: 12. The CDR3 is 15 residues long. CDR3 region: CASRVGQFLPYEQYF. CDR3 nucleotide sequence: TGTGCCAGCAGGGTGGGACAGTTCCTCCCTTACGAGCAGTACTTC.

This clonotype was recorded many times. This rearrangement joins TRBV29-1 to TRBJ2-3, with 7 bases lining up with TRBD1. Germline loops: CDR1 SQVTM, CDR2 ANQGSEA. With 6 bases clipped from V and 3 bases from J, the junction kept 6 bases outside the gene matches. This CDR3 spans 13 amino acids. This CDR3 reads CSVGTDGTDTQYF. In nucleotides, the CDR3 is TGCAGCGTAGGGACAGATGGTACAGATACGCAGTATTTT.

As to this clonotype: A read error is possible here, since a much larger clone lies one base away. The rearrangement joins TRBV5-1 to TRBJ2-7; D might be TRBD1 or TRBD2, each matching 5 bases. The CDR3 is 15 residues long. CDR1 SGHRS and CDR2 YFSETQ come from the germline V gene. The CDR3 protein is CTSSLAPGSSYEQYF. CDR3 DNA sequence: TGCACCAGCAGCTTGGCCCCAGGGAGCTCCTACGAGCAGTACTTC. Variable domain in full (rest from reference TRBV5-1 and TRBJ2-7): KAGVTQTPRYLIKTRGQQVTLSCSPISGHRSVSWYQQTPGQGLQFLFEYFSETQRNKGNFPGRFSGRQFSNSRSEMNVSTLELGDSALYLCTSSLAPGSSYEQYFGPGTRLTVT.

The chain carries TRBV20-1 and TRBJ2-1; D assignment may be TRBD1 or TRBD2 (5 bases each). The germline CDR1 and CDR2 sequences are DFQATT and SNEGSKA (reference sequence). The V end was cut by 3 bases, the J end by 6 bases, with 15 bases between. The CDR3 is made up of 14 amino acids. CDR3 bases: TGCAGTGCTAGTTCTAGGGGAGAGATCAATGAGCAGTTCTTC. This codes for CSASSRGEINEQFF.

As to this clonotype: At one end, the junction sequence differs from germline, possibly due to a read error. This rearrangement joins TRBV28 to TRBJ2-1, with D maybe TRBD2 (5 bases). This CDR3 spans 15 amino acids. CDR1 MDHEN and CDR2 SYDVKM come from the germline V gene. CDR3 sequence reads: CASSSRVAKHNERFF. In nucleotides, the CDR3 is TGTGCCAGCAGCTCCCGAGTAGCGAAGCACAATGAGCGGTTCTTC.

This clonotype was picked up a small number of times. The J gene is TRBJ1-2, the V gene TRBV21-1. TRBV21-1 is an annotated pseudogene. The CDR3 runs to 8 residues. CDR3 DNA sequence: TGTGCCAGCAGCAGTGACACCTTC. Its translation is CASSSDTF.

This clonotype was observed a few times. This chain uses TRBV9 with TRBJ2-1; TRBD2 might be the D (5 bases). Germline V gene sequence: CDR1 SGDLS, CDR2 YYNGEE. The CDR3 runs 17 residues. V lost 3 bases, J lost 8 bases, and 24 bases lay in between. Here the CDR3 reads CASSAGRSSGPYDEQFF. In DNA form, the CDR3 reads TGTGCCAGCAGCGCGGGAAGGTCCAGCGGACCGTACGATGAGCAGTTCTTC.

This clonotype has only a few counts. The chain uses TRBV6-1 and TRBJ2-4, with a tentative D call TRBD1 (6 bases). The DNA matches TRBJ2-7 better at its end, which makes the J call doubtful. The germline V gene has CDR1 MNHNS and CDR2 SASEGT. The CDR3 totals 16 residues. CDR3 residues: CASSDRGQLVRYEQYF. Written as DNA, the CDR3 is TGTGCCAGCAGCGATCGCGGACAGCTTGTTAGGTACGAGCAGTACTTC.

This clonotype was counted between two and nine times. V gene TRBV7-3 combines with J gene TRBJ2-5, with 7 bases matching TRBD2. V gave up 5 bases and J gave up 11 bases; unmatched junction bases: 17. The germline V gene encodes CDR1 SGHTA and CDR2 FQGTGA. This CDR3 is built from 15 residues. The CDR3 loop is CASSLRERGGGEQYF. The DNA of the CDR3 is TGTGCCAGCAGCCTCCGGGAACGCGGTGGGGGGGAGCAGTACTTC.

This clonotype was seen more than once but under ten times. As DNA, the CDR3 is TGCAGTACCCCGTGGGACGGGAGTGCATACAATGAGCAGTTCTTC. Protein sequence: CSTPWDGSAYNEQFF. The chain combines TRBV20-1 with TRBJ2-1; tentative D call: TRBD2 (6 bases). CDR3 length: 15 residues. Germline CDR1 is DFQATT and CDR2 is SNEGSKA (reference sequence). The V and J ends lost 8 bases and 4 bases respectively, with 21 bases between them.